A selection of T cell receptor beta chains follows, all from one sample in a study of cytomegalovirus exposure and HLA in healthy donors. Produced via immunoSEQ multiplex PCR; TCRdb's table is partial and in-frame only. This sample yields more than 70,000 clones, of which 77% are seen a single time; more than 2.5% belongs to the top ten. The material sequenced was PBMCs. These TCRs come from a man aged 45-65 years in good health and CMV-seropositive. CDR3s include the opening cysteine and the closing phenylalanine or tryptophan. The D gene is left open where the match is weak. Clone size, where shown, is once, few, many, or a class for clones that have expanded.

TRBV11-2	once	TRBJ2-7	TRBD2	TGTGCCAGCAGCCCTGGGACTAGCGGGAGTAGGTACGAGCAGTACTTC	CASSPGTSGSRYEQYF
TRBV29-1	NA	TRBJ2-3	TRBD1	TGCAGCGTTGATAGGGGGCCGGCTTCAGATACGCAGTATTTT	CSVDRGPASDTQYF
TRBV20-1	once	TRBJ1-1	NA	TGCAGTCAGGGGTCTAACACTGAAGCTTTCTTT	CSQGSNTEAFF
TRBV7-8	few	TRBJ2-7	NA	TGTGCCAGCAGTATTACAGGGCAGGTCTCCTACGAGCAGTACTTC	CASSITGQVSYEQYF
TRBV5-4	NA	TRBJ2-1	NA	TGTGCCAGCAGCTCTACGTACAATGAGCAGTTCTTC	CASSSTYNEQFF
TRBV18	NA	TRBJ2-7	NA	TGTGCCAGCTCACCGGTGACAGAATCCTACGAGCAGTACTTC	CASSPVTESYEQYF
TRBV27	NA	TRBJ1-3	TRBD1	TGTGCCAGCAGTCCAGATCAACAGGGGGCAGGAAACACCATATATTTT	CASSPDQQGAGNTIYF
TRBV5-6	NA	TRBJ2-3	TRBD2	TGTGCCAGCAGCCTATACACTAGCGGGAGCACAGATACGCAGTATTTT	CASSLYTSGSTDTQYF
TRBV7-9	NA	TRBJ2-2	TRBD2	TGTTCCAGCAGCACGACTAGCGGGAGCCCCGGGGAGCTGTTTTTT	CSSSTTSGSPGELFF
TRBV10-3	NA	TRBJ2-2	TRBD2	TGTGCCATCAGTGCGACTAGCGGGTATACCGGGGAGCTGTTTTTT	CAISATSGYTGELFF
TRBV9	NA	TRBJ1-4	NA	TGTGCCAGCAGCGTTTCCTCCAGGGCCGATGCAACTAATGAAAAACTGTTTTTT	CASSVSSRADATNEKLFF
TRBV7-2	NA	TRBJ1-1	TRBD1	TGTGCCAGCAGCTCACCGGGACAGGCGAGAACTTTCTTT	CASSSPGQARTFF
TRBV18	few	TRBJ1-1	NA	TGTGCCAGCTCACCACTAGAGACCCAGGTGGGTGAAGCTTTCTTT	CASSPLETQVGEAFF
TRBV7-9	NA	TRBJ2-3	TRBD2	TGTGCCAGCAGCCCCAAGCGGGGGGGAGATACGCAGTATTTT	CASSPKRGGDTQYF
TRBV6-5	NA	TRBJ2-5	TRBD1	TGTGCCAGCAGTCCGCGACAGGGGGAGACCCAGTACTTC	CASSPRQGETQYF
TRBV10-3	NA	TRBJ2-1	NA	TGTGCCATCGGCGGAAACTACAATGAGCAGTTCTTC	CAIGGNYNEQFF
TRBV13	NA	TRBJ2-7	TRBD2	TGTGCCAGCAGCGGGGGAGGGTCCTCCTACGAGCAGTACTTC	CASSGGGSSYEQYF
TRBV18	NA	TRBJ2-1	TRBD2	TGTGCCAGCTCACAACTAGCGGTTAGCTCCTACAATGAGCAGTTCTTC	CASSQLAVSSYNEQFF
TRBV21-1	NA	TRBJ1-2	NA	TGTGCCAGCACACGGACAGGGGCTAACTATGGCTACACCTTC	CASTRTGANYGYTF
TRBV4-1	NA	TRBJ2-7	TRBD2	TGCGCCAGCAGACGACTAGCGGGCCTGCCCTACGAGCAGTACTTC	CASRRLAGLPYEQYF
TRBV10-3	NA	TRBJ2-2	TRBD1	TGTGCCATCAGCCCGGACAGGGCCGGGGAGCTGTTTTTT	CAISPDRAGELFF
TRBV2	few	TRBJ2-7	NA	TGTGCCAGCTTTAGAGAGATAAGCTCCTACGAGCAGTACTTC	CASFREISSYEQYF
TRBV5-6	NA	TRBJ1-3	NA	TGTGCCAGCAGCTTCACAGGGACTGGAAACACCATATATTTT	CASSFTGTGNTIYF
TRBV9	once	TRBJ2-2	TRBD2	TGTGCCAGCAGCGTGTTGCCTAGCGGGAATGTCGCCGGGGAGCTGTTTTTT	CASSVLPSGNVAGELFF
TRBV19	NA	TRBJ1-1	TRBD1	TGTGCCAGTAGTACGGCGGTCAGGGGGCGAGCTTTCTTT	CASSTAVRGRAFF
TRBV18	NA	TRBJ2-7	TRBD2	TGTGCCAGCTCACCTGCTAGCGGGAGTACCTACGAGCAGTACTTC	CASSPASGSTYEQYF
TRBV7-8	few	TRBJ2-1	NA	TGTGCCAGCAGCTCCCAGCGGGAACAGGGAAGTGAGCAGTTCTTC	CASSSQREQGSEQFF
TRBV7-8	NA	TRBJ1-5	NA	TGTGCCAGCAGCTTAACGTTTCGGGTTGATAGCAATCAGCCCCAGCATTTT	CASSLTFRVDSNQPQHF
TRBV27	NA	TRBJ2-7	NA	TGTGCCAGCAGTTTATCGATGACAGATGAACCCTACGAGCAGTACTTC	CASSLSMTDEPYEQYF
TRBV5-5	NA	TRBJ2-7	TRBD1	TGTGCCAGCAGTAAGGAGGGGACAGGGGGCCCCTACGAGCAGTACTTC	CASSKEGTGGPYEQYF
TRBV7-9	NA	TRBJ2-3	NA	TGTGCCAGCAGCTTAGCACTAGGAGATACGCAGTATTTT	CASSLALGDTQYF
TRBV7-9	NA	TRBJ1-4	NA	TGTGCCAGCAGCTCGCCCTACGGGGAAAAACTGTTTTTT	CASSSPYGEKLFF
TRBV5-4	NA	TRBJ2-7	NA	TGTGCCAGCAGCGCGGGCCTCGCCGAGCAGTACTTC	CASSAGLAEQYF
TRBV4-2	NA	TRBJ2-3	NA	TGTGCCAGCAGCCAACCTGACTCCACAGATACGCAGTATTTT	CASSQPDSTDTQYF
TRBV9	NA	TRBJ2-7	TRBD2	TGTGCCAGCAGCGTAGGCTGGGGGGAGGGCTGGAAAGGGCAGGAGCAGTACTTC	CASSVGWGEGWKGQEQYF
TRBV4-1	NA	TRBJ2-5	TRBD2	TGTGCCAGCAGCCAAGGCTCAGCGGGAGGCCCTAAGACCCAGTACTTC	CASSQGSAGGPKTQYF
TRBV5-6	NA	TRBJ2-6	NA	TGTGCCAGCAGCAGGGGGACAACTGGGGCCAACGGCCTGACTTTC	CASSRGTTGANGLTF
TRBV7-9	few	TRBJ1-5	NA	TGTGCCAGCAGCTTAGGGGGGGGCAATCAGCCCCAGCATTTT	CASSLGGGNQPQHF
TRBV4-1	NA	TRBJ2-7	TRBD1	TGCGCCAGCAGCCACCTCGGGACAGGGTTTTCCTACGAGCAGTACTTC	CASSHLGTGFSYEQYF
TRBV4-1	NA	TRBJ2-1	NA	TGCGCCAGCAGCCAAGAACAAACGCGCGGGACCTGCAATGAGCAGTTCTTC	CASSQEQTRGTCNEQFF
TRBV4-1	NA	TRBJ1-2	NA	TGCGCCAGCAGCCAAGAACCGCTAGGTACAGGGTCTTATGGCTACACCTTC	CASSQEPLGTGSYGYTF
TRBV11-2	few	TRBJ1-1	NA	TGTGCCAGCAGCCCCACCACAGGAAGGACTGAAGCTTTCTTT	CASSPTTGRTEAFF
TRBV4-3	NA	TRBJ2-3	NA	TGCGCCAGCCGGCGGCAGGGTGGAACAGATACGCAGTATTTT	CASRRQGGTDTQYF
TRBV6-4	few	TRBJ2-1	NA	TGTGCCAGCAGTGACTCGGGCCCGGCGGGCAATGAGCAGTTCTTC	CASSDSGPAGNEQFF
TRBV29-1	NA	TRBJ2-7	TRBD1	TGCAGCGTCCCGCCGGGACAGCCCGCGCGCCTAGGTAGTTTT	CSVPPGQPARLGSF
TRBV4-3	few	TRBJ1-3	NA	TGCGCCAGCAGCCAAGGAAGTTCAGGATACTCTGGAAACACCATATATTTT	CASSQGSSGYSGNTIYF
TRBV10-2	few	TRBJ2-7	TRBD2	TGCGCCAGCAGTCGGACTAGCGGATCCTACGAGCAGTACTTC	CASSRTSGSYEQYF
TRBV7-3	NA	TRBJ2-7	NA	TGTGCCAGCAGCTTAGCGTTATCCCACGAGCAGTACTTC	CASSLALSHEQYF
TRBV6-1	NA	TRBJ2-6	TRBD2	TGTGCCAGCAGTGAAGGGGGGGGAACTGGGGCCAACGTCCTGACTTTC	CASSEGGGTGANVLTF
TRBV9	NA	TRBJ2-7	TRBD2	TGTGCCAGCAGCCCCGGGACTAGGGATTCCTACGAGCAGTACTTC	CASSPGTRDSYEQYF
TRBV30	NA	TRBJ2-7	NA	TGTGCCTGGAGCCCGGGGGACGGATACGAGCAGTACTTC	CAWSPGDGYEQYF
TRBV20-1	NA	TRBJ1-4	NA	TGCAGTGCTAGAGATGACCGGGAACTGTTTTTT	CSARDDRELFF
TRBV20-1	once	TRBJ2-1	TRBD2	TGCAGTGCCCCCCGACTAGCGGATCAGTTCTTC	CSAPRLADQFF
TRBV9	NA	TRBJ2-5	NA	TGTGCCAGCAGCGGGGGGGGGCGACTGGGGGAGCAGTACTTC	CASSGGGRLGEQYF
TRBV5-4	NA	TRBJ2-7	NA	TGTGCCAGCAGCCCGGACACTTTCGAGCAGTACTTC	CASSPDTFEQYF
TRBV27	NA	TRBJ1-1	NA	TGTGCCAGCAGTAACGACAACATGAACACTGAAGCTTTCTTT	CASSNDNMNTEAFF
TRBV9	NA	TRBJ2-5	TRBD1	TGTGCCAGCAGCACTAGACAGGGAACCCAAGAGACCCAGTACTTC	CASSTRQGTQETQYF